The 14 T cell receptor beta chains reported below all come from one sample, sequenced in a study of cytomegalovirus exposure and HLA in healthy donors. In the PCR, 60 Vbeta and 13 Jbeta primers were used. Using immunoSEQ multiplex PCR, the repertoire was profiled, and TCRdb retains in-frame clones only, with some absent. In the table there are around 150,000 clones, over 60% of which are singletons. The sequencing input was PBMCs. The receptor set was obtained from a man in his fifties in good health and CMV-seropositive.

The CDR3: CASLLAGSTDTQYF. The CDR3 DNA reads TGTGCCAGCTTACTAGCGGGGAGCACAGATACGCAGTATTTT. J is TRBJ2-3 and V is TRBV7-9; 10 bases agree with TRBD2. This CDR3 has 14 amino acids. In germline, CDR1 is SEHNR, CDR2 FQNEAQ (reference sequence). Trimming cost V 8 bases and J 0 bases; bases outside gene matches: 2.

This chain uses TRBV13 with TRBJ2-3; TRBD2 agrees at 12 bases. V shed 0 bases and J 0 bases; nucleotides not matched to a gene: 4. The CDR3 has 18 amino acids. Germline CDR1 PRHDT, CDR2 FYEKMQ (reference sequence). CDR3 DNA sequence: TGTGCCAGCAGCTTAGGCCTAGCGGGGGGGCGAAGCACAGATACGCAGTATTTT. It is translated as CASSLGLAGGRSTDTQYF.

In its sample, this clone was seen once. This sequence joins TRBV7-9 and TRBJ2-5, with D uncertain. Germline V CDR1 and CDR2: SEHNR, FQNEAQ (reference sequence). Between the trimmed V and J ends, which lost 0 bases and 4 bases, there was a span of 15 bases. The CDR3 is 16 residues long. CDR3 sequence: CASSLAIGFYVETQYF. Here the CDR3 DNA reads TGTGCCAGCAGCTTAGCGATCGGGTTTTACGTAGAGACCCAGTACTTC. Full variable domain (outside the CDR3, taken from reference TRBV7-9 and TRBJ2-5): DTGVSQNPRHKITKRGQNVTFRCDPISEHNRLYWYRQTLGQGPEFLTYFQNEAQLEKSRLLSDRFSAERPKGSFSTLEIQRTEQGDSAMYLCASSLAIGFYVETQYFGPGTRLLVL.

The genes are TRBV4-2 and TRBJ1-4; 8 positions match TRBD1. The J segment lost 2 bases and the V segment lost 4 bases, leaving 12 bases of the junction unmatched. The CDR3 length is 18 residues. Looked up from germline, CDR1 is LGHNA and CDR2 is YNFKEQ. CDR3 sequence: CASSLTGTGSGTNEKLFF. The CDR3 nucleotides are TGTGCCAGCAGCCTAACCGGGACAGGATCAGGCACTAATGAAAAACTGTTTTTT.

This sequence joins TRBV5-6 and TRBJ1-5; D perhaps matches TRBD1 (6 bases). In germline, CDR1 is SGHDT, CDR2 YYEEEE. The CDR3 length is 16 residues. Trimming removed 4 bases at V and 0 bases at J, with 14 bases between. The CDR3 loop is CASSLQTGLSNQPQHF. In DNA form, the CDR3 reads TGTGCCAGCAGCCTTCAGACAGGTCTTAGCAATCAGCCCCAGCATTTT.

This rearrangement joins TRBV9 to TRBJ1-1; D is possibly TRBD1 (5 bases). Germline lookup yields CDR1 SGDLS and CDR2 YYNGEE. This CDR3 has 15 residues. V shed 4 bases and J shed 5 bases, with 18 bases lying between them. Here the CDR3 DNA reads TGTGCCAGCAGCCCTCACGGGGGTCTTCCGACTGAAGCTTTCTTT. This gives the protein CASSPHGGLPTEAFF.

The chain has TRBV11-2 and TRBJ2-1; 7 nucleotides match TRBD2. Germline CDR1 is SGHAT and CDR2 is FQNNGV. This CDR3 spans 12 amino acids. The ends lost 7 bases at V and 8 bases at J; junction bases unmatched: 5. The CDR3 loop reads CASTLGGYEQFF. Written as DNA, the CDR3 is TGTGCCAGCACCCTGGGGGGGTATGAGCAGTTCTTC.

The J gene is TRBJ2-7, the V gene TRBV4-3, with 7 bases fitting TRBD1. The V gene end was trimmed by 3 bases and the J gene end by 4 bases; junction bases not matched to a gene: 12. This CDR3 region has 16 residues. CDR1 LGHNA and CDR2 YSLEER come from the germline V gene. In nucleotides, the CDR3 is TGCGCCAGCAGCCAGAGCACAGGGGCCCAGTCGTACGAGCAGTACGTC. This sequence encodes CASSQSTGAQSYEQYV.

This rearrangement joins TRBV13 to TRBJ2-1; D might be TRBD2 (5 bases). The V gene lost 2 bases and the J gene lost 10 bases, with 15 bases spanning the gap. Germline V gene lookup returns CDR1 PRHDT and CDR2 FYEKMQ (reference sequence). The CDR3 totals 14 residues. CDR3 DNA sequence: TGTGCCAGCAGCTTATGGGCGGGCCTAAGGGAGCAGTTCTTC. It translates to CASSLWAGLREQFF. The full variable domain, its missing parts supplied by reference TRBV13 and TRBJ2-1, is AAGVIQSPRHLIKEKRETATLKCYPIPRHDTVYWYQQGPGQDPQFLISFYEKMQSDKGSIPDRFSAQQFSDYHSELNMSSLELGDSALYFCASSLWAGLREQFFGPGTRLTVL.

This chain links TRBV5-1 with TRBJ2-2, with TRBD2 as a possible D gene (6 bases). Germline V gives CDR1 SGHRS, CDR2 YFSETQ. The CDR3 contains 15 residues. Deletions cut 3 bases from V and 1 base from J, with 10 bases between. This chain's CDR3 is CASSSPGLNTGELFF. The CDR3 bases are TGCGCCAGCAGCTCCCCGGGACTGAACACCGGGGAGCTGTTTTTT. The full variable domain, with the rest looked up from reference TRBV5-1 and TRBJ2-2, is KAGVTQTPRYLIKTRGQQVTLSCSPISGHRSVSWYQQTPGQGLQFLFEYFSETQRNKGNFPGRFSGRQFSNSRSEMNVSTLELGDSALYLCASSSPGLNTGELFFGEGSRLTVL.

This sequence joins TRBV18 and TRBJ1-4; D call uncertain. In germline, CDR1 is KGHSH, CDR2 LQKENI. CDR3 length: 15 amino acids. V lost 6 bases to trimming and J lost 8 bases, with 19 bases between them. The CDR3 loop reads CASSLQTSTGEKLFF. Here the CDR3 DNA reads TGTGCCAGCTCGCTTCAGACCTCAACGGGGGAAAAACTGTTTTTT.

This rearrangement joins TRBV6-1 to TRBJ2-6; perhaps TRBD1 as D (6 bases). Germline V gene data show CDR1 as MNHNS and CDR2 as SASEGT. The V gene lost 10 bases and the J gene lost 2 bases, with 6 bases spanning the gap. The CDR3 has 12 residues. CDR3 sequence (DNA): TGTGCCACAGGGGCTGGGGCCAACGTCCTGACTTTC. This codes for CATGAGANVLTF.

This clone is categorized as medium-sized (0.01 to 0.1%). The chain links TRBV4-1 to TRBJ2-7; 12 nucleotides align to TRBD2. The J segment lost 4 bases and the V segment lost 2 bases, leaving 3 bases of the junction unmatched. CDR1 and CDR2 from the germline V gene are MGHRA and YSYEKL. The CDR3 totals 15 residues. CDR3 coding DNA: TGCGCCAGCAGCCAATTGACTAGCGGGAGTTACGAGCAGTACGTC. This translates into CASSQLTSGSYEQYV.

For the CDR3, the DNA is TGTGCCAGCAGCTTGGACAGGGTTCGGTATAATTCACCCCTCCACTTT. This gives the protein CASSLDRVRYNSPLHF. The gene calls are TRBV5-4 and TRBJ1-6; possible D gene TRBD1, 6 bases. V was shortened by 0 bases and J by 4 bases, with 11 bases between the two germline ends. The CDR3 consists of 16 residues. The V gene's germline CDR1 is SGHNT and CDR2 YYREEE (reference sequence).